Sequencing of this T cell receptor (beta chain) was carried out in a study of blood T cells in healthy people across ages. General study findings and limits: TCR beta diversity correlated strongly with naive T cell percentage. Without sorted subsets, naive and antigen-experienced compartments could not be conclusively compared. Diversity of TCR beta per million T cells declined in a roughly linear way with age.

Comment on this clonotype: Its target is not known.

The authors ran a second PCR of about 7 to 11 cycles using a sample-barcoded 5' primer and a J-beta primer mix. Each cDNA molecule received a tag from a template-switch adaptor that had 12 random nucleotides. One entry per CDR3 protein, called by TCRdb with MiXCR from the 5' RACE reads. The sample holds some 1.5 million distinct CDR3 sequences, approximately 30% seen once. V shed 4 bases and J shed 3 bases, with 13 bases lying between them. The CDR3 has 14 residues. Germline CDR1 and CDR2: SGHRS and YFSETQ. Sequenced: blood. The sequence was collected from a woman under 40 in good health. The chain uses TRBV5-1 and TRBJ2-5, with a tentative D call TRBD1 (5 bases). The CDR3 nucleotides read TGCGCCAGCAGCCGAGTGACAGTAGAAGAGACCCAGTACTTC. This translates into CASSRVTVEETQYF.